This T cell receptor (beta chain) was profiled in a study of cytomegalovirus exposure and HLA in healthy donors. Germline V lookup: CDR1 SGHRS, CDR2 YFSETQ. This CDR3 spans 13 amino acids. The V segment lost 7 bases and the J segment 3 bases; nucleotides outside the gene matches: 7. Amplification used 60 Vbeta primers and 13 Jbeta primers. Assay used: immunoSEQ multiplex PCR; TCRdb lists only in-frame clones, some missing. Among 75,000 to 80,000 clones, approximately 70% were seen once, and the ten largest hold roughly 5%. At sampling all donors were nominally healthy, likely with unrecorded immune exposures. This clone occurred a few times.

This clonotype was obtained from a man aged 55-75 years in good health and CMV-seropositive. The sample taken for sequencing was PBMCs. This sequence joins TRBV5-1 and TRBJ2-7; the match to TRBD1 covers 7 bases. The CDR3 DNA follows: TGCGCCAGCGGGGAGACAGGGCTCTACGAGCAGTACTTC. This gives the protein CASGETGLYEQYF.